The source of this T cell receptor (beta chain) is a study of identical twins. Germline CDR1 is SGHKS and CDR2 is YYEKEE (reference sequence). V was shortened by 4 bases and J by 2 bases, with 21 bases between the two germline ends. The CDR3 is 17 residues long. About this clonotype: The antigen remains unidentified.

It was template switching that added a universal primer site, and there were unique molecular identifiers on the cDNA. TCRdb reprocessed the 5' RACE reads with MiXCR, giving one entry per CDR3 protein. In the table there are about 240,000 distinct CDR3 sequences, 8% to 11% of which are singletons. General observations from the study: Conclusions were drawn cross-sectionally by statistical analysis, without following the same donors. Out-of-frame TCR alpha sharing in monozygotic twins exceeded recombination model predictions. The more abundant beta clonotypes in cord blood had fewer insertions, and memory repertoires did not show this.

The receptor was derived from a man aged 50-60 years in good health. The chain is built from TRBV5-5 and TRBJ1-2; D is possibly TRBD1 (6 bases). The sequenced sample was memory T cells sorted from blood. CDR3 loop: CASSNSQQGTANYGYTF. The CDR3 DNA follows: TGTGCCAGCAGCAATAGCCAACAGGGAACGGCAAACTATGGCTACACCTTC.